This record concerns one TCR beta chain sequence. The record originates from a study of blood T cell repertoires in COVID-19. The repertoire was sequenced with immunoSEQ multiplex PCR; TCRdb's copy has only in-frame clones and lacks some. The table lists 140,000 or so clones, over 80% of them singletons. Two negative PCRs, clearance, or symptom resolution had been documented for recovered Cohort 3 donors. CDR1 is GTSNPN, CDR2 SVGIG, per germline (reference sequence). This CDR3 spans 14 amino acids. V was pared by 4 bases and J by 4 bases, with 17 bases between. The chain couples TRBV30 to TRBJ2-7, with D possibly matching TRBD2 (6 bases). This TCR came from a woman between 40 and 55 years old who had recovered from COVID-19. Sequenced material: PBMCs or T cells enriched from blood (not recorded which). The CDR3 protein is CAWNPPGRQYEQYF. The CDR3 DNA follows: TGTGCCTGGAATCCCCCCGGGAGACAGTACGAGCAGTACTTC.